Below, 31 T cell receptor beta chains from the same sample are listed, as sequenced in a study of cytomegalovirus exposure and HLA in healthy donors. Libraries were prepared by immunoSEQ multiplex PCR; TCRdb keeps only in-frame clonotypes and omits some of them. This table holds 130,000 or so clones, 75% to 90% found once. Material: PBMCs. These receptors were taken from a woman younger than 30 in good health and CMV-seropositive.

The J gene is TRBJ2-1, the V gene TRBV19; D is uncertain. Germline CDR1 is LNHDA and CDR2 is SQIVND (reference sequence). V was clipped by 5 bases and J by 0 bases, with 14 bases between them. The CDR3 length is 16 residues. The CDR3 nucleotides are TGTGCCAGTAGTCCCTTTTCCGGGTCCTCCTACAATGAGCAGTTCTTC. Translation gives CASSPFSGSSYNEQFF.

V gene TRBV25-1 combines with J gene TRBJ1-1; tentative D call: TRBD1 (5 bases). V lost 2 bases to trimming and J lost 0 bases, with 7 bases between them. Looked up from germline, CDR1 is MGHDK and CDR2 is SYGVNS. CDR3 length: 14 amino acids. The CDR3 protein is CASSEGAMNTEAFF. The CDR3, as DNA: TGTGCCAGCAGTGAAGGGGCCATGAACACTGAAGCTTTCTTT.

For the CDR3, the DNA is TGTGCCAGCAGTGACGACAGGGGGCACGATGGCTACACCTTC. It yields the protein CASSDDRGHDGYTF. V usage is TRBV2 and J usage is TRBJ1-2; 10 bases are shared with TRBD1. CDR3 length: 14 amino acids. Trimming at V came to 3 bases and at J to 6 bases, leaving 4 bases not matched to a gene. Germline CDR1 reads SNHLY; CDR2 reads FYNNEI.

The DNA for the CDR3 is TGCGCCAGCAGCGGACGGGAAGGAGTTAATGAAAAACTGTTTTTT. It yields the protein CASSGREGVNEKLFF. The V call is TRBV5-1, the J call TRBJ1-4; D not resolved. CDR1 is SGHRS and CDR2 is YFSETQ in the germline V gene. Trimming removed 4 bases from V and 4 bases from J, with 14 bases in between. The CDR3 has 15 amino acids.

J is TRBJ2-1 and V is TRBV5-6; no definite D call. CDR1 is SGHDT and CDR2 is YYEEEE in the germline V gene. The ends were cut back, 6 bases at V and 3 bases at J, with 16 bases in the middle. The CDR3 extends over 15 amino acids. Here the CDR3 DNA reads TGTGCCAGCACCGACGATCGGTCGGGCTACAATGAGCAGTTCTTC. It is translated as CASTDDRSGYNEQFF.

The chain has TRBV6-1 and TRBJ1-2; 9 bases fit TRBD1. V shed 5 bases, J shed 7 bases, and the junction held 5 bases outside the gene matches. Germline-derived CDR1 and CDR2 are MNHNS and SASEGT. The CDR3 is 13 amino acids. CDR3 residues: CASSWTGETGYTF. As DNA, the CDR3 is TGTGCCAGCAGTTGGACAGGGGAGACTGGCTACACCTTC.

The gene calls are TRBV30 and TRBJ1-5; D may be TRBD1 (5 bases). The ends were cut back, 1 base at V and 4 bases at J, with 11 bases in the middle. CDR1 is GTSNPN and CDR2 is SVGIG in the germline V gene (reference sequence). The CDR3 extends over 14 amino acids. In nucleotides, the CDR3 is TGTGCCTGGAGTGGACAGAGTTCTAATCAGCCCCAGCATTTT. As protein: CAWSGQSSNQPQHF.

The gene calls are TRBV4-1 and TRBJ2-1, with TRBD2 matching 9 bases. The V gene end was trimmed by 0 bases and the J gene end by 2 bases; junction bases not matched to a gene: 2. The CDR3 extends over 16 amino acids. In germline, CDR1 is MGHRA, CDR2 YSYEKL. The CDR3 DNA reads as TGCGCCAGCAGCCAAGAGGAGCGGGGGGCCTACAATGAGCAGTTCTTC. It translates to CASSQEERGAYNEQFF.

This chain joins TRBV5-6 and TRBJ1-1, with D unresolved. This CDR3 comprises 14 residues. Germline V gives CDR1 SGHDT, CDR2 YYEEEE. V was pared by 0 bases and J by 0 bases, with 6 bases between. The CDR3 spells CASSLVQLNTEAFF. The DNA for the CDR3 is TGTGCCAGCAGCTTGGTACAGCTGAACACTGAAGCTTTCTTT.

A word on this clone: One junction end does not reproduce the germline sequence, and a read error may be involved. The chain joins TRBV7-7 to TRBJ2-5, with 7 bases identical to TRBD1. Germline CDR1 SSHAT, CDR2 FNYEAQ (reference sequence). This CDR3 is 14 amino acids long. The CDR3 reads CASSLGGTQETQYF. For the CDR3, the DNA is TGTGCTAGCAGCTTAGGGGGCACGCAAGAGACCCAGTACTTC.

V gene TRBV4-2 combines with J gene TRBJ1-2; no clear D. V was trimmed by 4 bases and J by 4 bases, leaving 19 bases between them. In germline, CDR1 is LGHNA, CDR2 YNFKEQ. CDR3 length: 16 residues. The CDR3 DNA reads as TGTGCCAGCAGCCCCCGGTTCTTGCTACAGAGCTATGGCTACACCTTC. Protein sequence: CASSPRFLLQSYGYTF.

V is TRBV7-3 and J is TRBJ2-1; D remains unclear. The CDR3 spans 15 residues. Trimming removed 5 bases at V and 8 bases at J, with 19 bases between. Germline V gene lookup returns CDR1 SGHTA and CDR2 FQGTGA. The CDR3 DNA is TGTGCCAGCAGCCCCCGTAGCAGTGGTCAACATGAGCAGTTCTTC. It encodes CASSPRSSGQHEQFF.

The CDR3 DNA follows: TGTGCCAGCAGTAGAGGTGTCTACGAGCAGTACTTC. This gives the protein CASSRGVYEQYF. V is TRBV2 and J is TRBJ2-7; D remains ambiguous. This CDR3 has 12 amino acids. Trimming cost V 5 bases and J 3 bases, with 8 bases left between them. CDR1 is SNHLY, CDR2 FYNNEI, per germline.

The CDR3 bases are TGTGCCAGCAGCAAATCCCCGGGACTAGCGGGGTCCTGGGCGAACACCGGGGAGCTGTTTTTT. As protein: CASSKSPGLAGSWANTGELFF. The V call is TRBV21-1, the J call TRBJ2-2; the D call of TRBD2 is as the table states it, not checked on the DNA. TRBV21-1 is annotated as a pseudogene. The CDR3 covers 21 residues.

The chain couples TRBV6-5 to TRBJ2-4, with D perhaps matching TRBD1 (5 bases). V was cut by 2 bases and J by 2 bases, with 10 bases left in between. CDR3 length equals 15 residues. CDR1 is MNHEY and CDR2 is SVGAGI in the germline V gene. The CDR3 DNA is TGTGCCAGCAGTTACGGACATACGACCAAAAACATTCAGTACTTC. Translated, it gives CASSYGHTTKNIQYF.

The chain is built from TRBV7-9 and TRBJ2-2; weak D call: TRBD2 (6 bases). Looked up from germline, CDR1 is SEHNR and CDR2 is FQNEAQ (reference sequence). The ends were cut back, 4 bases at V and 0 bases at J, with 9 bases in the middle. The CDR3 has 15 amino acids. The CDR3 DNA follows: TGTGCCAGCAGCTCCACGGGGGCGAACACCGGGGAGCTGTTTTTT. Translation: CASSSTGANTGELFF.

The chain uses TRBV2 and TRBJ2-3, with TRBD2 identical over 8 bases. The J segment lost 2 bases and the V segment lost 6 bases, leaving 7 bases of the junction unmatched. Germline-derived CDR1 and CDR2 are SNHLY and FYNNEI. This CDR3 contains 15 residues. CDR3: CASSWAGGITDTQYF. CDR3 nucleotides: TGTGCCAGCAGCTGGGCGGGGGGTATCACAGATACGCAGTATTTT.

This clone was recorded once. The J gene is TRBJ2-2, the V gene TRBV6-6; the D gene is possibly TRBD1 (7 bases). The germline CDR1 and CDR2 sequences are MNHNY and SVGAGI (reference sequence). Trimming stripped 11 bases from V and 1 base from J, with 14 bases between. This CDR3 has 14 residues. The DNA for the CDR3 is TGTGCCGGTCGCCAGGGGGGGAACACCGGGGAGCTGTTTTTT. Protein product: CAGRQGGNTGELFF.

This chain connects TRBV6-1 to TRBJ2-3, with 10 positions matching TRBD2. Unmatched junction bases numbered 4, after V lost 4 bases and J lost 3 bases. Germline V CDR1 and CDR2: MNHNS, SASEGT. This CDR3 is built from 15 residues. Written as DNA, the CDR3 is TGTGCCAGCAGTGGTAGCGGGGGGAGGACAGATACGCAGTATTTT. Translation: CASSGSGGRTDTQYF.

The chain carries TRBV28 and TRBJ1-2; tentative D call: TRBD1 (5 bases). Germline assignment: CDR1 MDHEN and CDR2 SYDVKM. Between the trimmed V and J ends, which lost 6 bases and 2 bases, there was a span of 13 bases. This CDR3 spans 14 amino acids. In DNA, the CDR3 is TGTGCCAGCAGGGGGGGTGGAACCAACTATGGCTACACCTTC. This codes for CASRGGGTNYGYTF.

This clone was seen more than once but under ten times. V usage is TRBV7-2 and J usage is TRBJ2-2, with TRBD2 as a possible D gene (7 bases). Germline CDR1 SGHTA, CDR2 FQGNSA. V shed 5 bases and J shed 5 bases, with 21 bases lying between them. This CDR3 contains 17 residues. In DNA form, the CDR3 reads TGTGCCAGCAGCCCCCCTTTACGGGGGGCGGGGACCGGGGAGCTGTTTTTT. This codes for CASSPPLRGAGTGELFF.

The chain recombines TRBV18 with TRBJ1-1, with TRBD1 matching over 11 bases. Germline CDR1 KGHSH, CDR2 LQKENI. Trimming at V came to 2 bases and at J to 4 bases, leaving 3 bases not matched to a gene. The CDR3 length is 15 residues. The CDR3 loop reads CASSPKGTGGTEAFF. As DNA, the CDR3 is TGTGCCAGCTCACCAAAAGGGACAGGGGGCACTGAAGCTTTCTTT.

The gene calls are TRBV28 and TRBJ2-1; no firm D call. The germline V and J ends were trimmed by 4 bases and 7 bases, with 8 bases remaining between them. The CDR3 is 12 residues long. CDR1 MDHEN and CDR2 SYDVKM come from the germline V gene. CDR3 sequence: CASSSLSNEQFF. In DNA, the CDR3 is TGTGCCAGCAGTTCCCTCAGTAATGAGCAGTTCTTC.

This chain links TRBV6-5 with TRBJ1-1; D is possibly TRBD1 (6 bases). With 2 bases removed from V and 1 base from J, the gap between germline ends came to 14 bases. Per germline, CDR1 MNHEY and CDR2 SVGAGI. This CDR3 has 16 residues. CDR3 coding DNA: TGTGCCAGCAGTTACGGGCAGGGGAGGGGGAACACTGAAGCTTTCTTT. It specifies CASSYGQGRGNTEAFF.

This chain uses TRBV6-5 with TRBJ2-7; TRBD2 matches 11 bases. V gave up 0 bases and J gave up 2 bases; unmatched junction bases: 0. CDR3 length: 15 residues. Germline V gene sequence: CDR1 MNHEY, CDR2 SVGAGI. DNA for the CDR3: TGTGCCAGCAGTTACTCGACTAGCGGGGCCTACGAGCAGTACTTC. This gives the protein CASSYSTSGAYEQYF.

This clone appeared once. This rearrangement joins TRBV5-1 to TRBJ2-7, with TRBD1 matching over 8 bases. CDR1 and CDR2 (germline): SGHRS, YFSETQ. The CDR3 runs to 14 residues. Germline trimming cut 7 bases from V and 0 bases from J; bases unmatched to any gene: 6. The CDR3 sequence is CASARTGSSYEQYF. CDR3 in DNA: TGCGCCAGCGCCCGGACAGGGAGCTCCTACGAGCAGTACTTC.

This clone was seen just once. This chain uses TRBV28 with TRBJ1-3, with D hard to call. Germline V gene data show CDR1 as MDHEN and CDR2 as SYDVKM. Between the trimmed V and J ends, which lost 0 bases and 3 bases, there was a span of 15 bases. This CDR3 comprises 17 residues. This CDR3 reads CASSLWRTGFGGNTIYF. The CDR3 DNA reads TGTGCCAGCAGTTTATGGAGGACGGGGTTCGGTGGAAACACCATATATTTT.

V usage is TRBV15 and J usage is TRBJ1-1; the match to TRBD1 covers 8 bases. J was trimmed by 6 bases and V by 3 bases; bases with no gene match: 6. This CDR3 contains 14 residues. The germline V gene has CDR1 LNHNV and CDR2 YYDKDF (reference sequence). The CDR3 is CATSSTTTGAEAFF. The CDR3 region has the DNA TGTGCCACCAGCAGCACCACGACAGGGGCTGAAGCTTTCTTT.

The chain recombines TRBV18 with TRBJ1-4; TRBD1 is a possible D gene (6 bases). V lost 6 bases, J lost 3 bases, and 14 bases lay in between. CDR1 is KGHSH and CDR2 is LQKENI in the germline V gene. The CDR3 totals 15 residues. In nucleotides, the CDR3 is TGTGCCAGCTCGGGCGTCCAGGGGTCTAATGAAAAACTGTTTTTT. It yields the protein CASSGVQGSNEKLFF.

A few counts support this clone. The V gene is TRBV25-1, the J gene TRBJ1-6, with 7 positions matching TRBD1. The CDR3 extends over 14 amino acids. The V gene's germline CDR1 is MGHDK and CDR2 SYGVNS. V lost 3 bases, J lost 7 bases, and 3 bases stayed unmatched. In DNA, the CDR3 is TGTGCCAGCAGTGAGGCAGGGGGGAATTCACCCCTCCACTTT. Amino acid sequence: CASSEAGGNSPLHF.

The chain carries TRBV7-9 and TRBJ1-1; 9 bases align to TRBD1. Germline V gene sequence: CDR1 SEHNR, CDR2 FQNEAQ (reference sequence). The CDR3 has 16 residues. The junction had 8 bases not matched to a gene; V was cut back by 1 base and J by 5 bases. As DNA, the CDR3 is TGTGCCAGCAGCTTAGGAGTGGGACAGGGATGGACTGAAGCTTTCTTT. Encoded protein: CASSLGVGQGWTEAFF.